This TCR beta chain comes out of a study of cytomegalovirus exposure and HLA in healthy donors. For the study at large: Genetic ancestry analysis placed around 76% of the 398 donors that were genotyped in the Caucasian-associated cluster.

This CDR3 is 19 amino acids long. V was clipped by 2 bases and J by 3 bases; unmatched bases: 13. From germline, CDR1 is MGHRA and CDR2 YSYEKL. Study outcomes and limitations: A missense variant in DCLRE1C was later tied to TCR beta V- and J-gene trimming. According to the study, 160 or so TCR beta chains were cytomegalovirus-associated.

This PCR relied on a set of 60 Vbeta primers and 13 Jbeta primers. Assay: immunoSEQ multiplex PCR; the TCRdb copy retains only in-frame clones and omits some. Of 150,000 to 200,000 clones listed, 80% to 90% are singletons. About this clone: Its target is unknown.

V is TRBV4-1 and J is TRBJ2-2, with 9 bases matching TRBD1. The TCR originated in a woman aged 25-40 years in good health and CMV-seropositive. The sequencing input was PBMCs. The CDR3 nucleotides read TGCGCCAGCAGCCAACGGTCCGGGACAGGGAGATTTCACACCGGGGAGCTGTTTTTT. This sequence encodes CASSQRSGTGRFHTGELFF.